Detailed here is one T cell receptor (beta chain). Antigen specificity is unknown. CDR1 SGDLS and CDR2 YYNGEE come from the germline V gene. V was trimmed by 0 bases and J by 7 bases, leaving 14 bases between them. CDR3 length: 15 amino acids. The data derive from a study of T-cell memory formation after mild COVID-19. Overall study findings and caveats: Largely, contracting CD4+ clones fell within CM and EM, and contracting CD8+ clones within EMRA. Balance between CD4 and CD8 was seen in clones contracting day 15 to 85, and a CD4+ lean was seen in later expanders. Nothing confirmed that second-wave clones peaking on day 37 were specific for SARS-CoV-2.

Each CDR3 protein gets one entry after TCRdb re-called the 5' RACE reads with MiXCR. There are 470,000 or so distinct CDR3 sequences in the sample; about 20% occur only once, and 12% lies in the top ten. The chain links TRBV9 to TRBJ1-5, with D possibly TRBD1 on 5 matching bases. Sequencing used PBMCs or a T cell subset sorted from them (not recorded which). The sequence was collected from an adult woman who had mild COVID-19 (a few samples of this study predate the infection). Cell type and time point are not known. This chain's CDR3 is CASSVGDGLGQPQHF. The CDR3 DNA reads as TGTGCCAGCAGCGTAGGGGACGGCTTGGGGCAGCCCCAGCATTTT.